A single T cell receptor beta chain is shown here with its context. The antigen this receptor binds is unknown. No much larger clone is present one base from it, and per-base qualities are unavailable. Read against the paper, the sample's treatment or condition label means: randomized to nivolumab then ipilimumab (arm A) or the reverse (arm B). None of the trial patients had been given prior DNA-damaging chemotherapy. On a FACS Aria II flow cytometer, live CD3+CD8+ cells that were negative for CD19 and CD56 were sorted from thawed PBMCs. Samples were obtained from patients with melanoma enrolled in CheckMate 064, a randomized, open-label phase II trial of sequential checkpoint blockade. Peripheral blood mononuclear cells were obtained through leukapheresis, purified using Ficoll-Paque, and frozen in human serum containing approximately 11% DMSO. Immediately after sorting, the purity of sorted blood CD3+CD8+ cells was verified to be >95%, after which DNA was extracted.

The germline V gene (reference sequence) gives CDR1 as LNHDA and CDR2 as SQIVND. The CDR3, cysteine through phenylalanine, is 14 amino acids long. Only CDR3 DNA is held: 42 bases, read in frame from base 1. Relative to germline, V is 6 bases shorter and J is 2 bases shorter, with 12 bases between their ends. The data are from a study of sequential checkpoint blockade in melanoma (dated by TCRdb to between 2018 and 2021). Describing the broader study: Using 1:1 randomization, the trial assigned patients either to first-line nivolumab followed by ipilimumab (arm A) or to ipilimumab followed by nivolumab (arm B). Both trial sequences were followed by maintenance nivolumab.

The paper's findings and limits, for the study overall: The response-prediction model combining TCR metrics and mutation burden needs validation in larger, independent patient cohorts.

The immunoSEQ Assay was used to immunosequence TCRbeta CDR3 regions from genomic DNA. Before high-throughput sequencing, the genomic DNA was amplified using bias-controlled multiplex PCR. Per the original workflow: To quantify the absolute abundance of each unique TCRbeta CDR3 region, the sequences were collapsed and filtered. Clonality, defined as 1 minus Pielou's evenness, was calculated using only productive rearrangements. A previously published method was used to identify clones with significantly greater frequencies in on-treatment samples than in baseline samples. What TCRdb holds here is the immuneACCESS table cut down to in-frame rearrangements. Part of the clones is not present; checked against another copy, under half of the missing clones reflect an unresolved V gene, and the others are unexplained. The D gene and trimming were derived from the DNA, and the V and J assignments and clone size from that table. This sample is represented by more than 30,000 clones; 65% to 90% of them were singletons. Together, the top ten hold around a fifth of the sample.

This material consisted of CD8+ T cells sorted from blood (inferred from file names), taken from a patient given nivolumab and ipilimumab in sequence. This TCR derives from a human donor with melanoma. The chain couples TRBV19 to TRBJ2-3; the D segment could be TRBD1, given 6 matching bases. The CDR3 protein: CASRLPGDTDTQYF. The DNA sequence is TGTGCCAGTAGGCTCCCAGGGGACACAGATACGCAGTATTTT.